These 24 T cell receptor beta chains came from one sample sequenced in a study of Graves' ophthalmopathy and Graves' hyperthyroidism. The TCR beta CDR3 regions underwent amplification from RNA transcripts. HTBI-primed first-round RT-PCR preceded second-round multiplex PCR. TCRdb redid the calling of the multiplex PCR reads with MiXCR, one entry per CDR3 protein. This table has 400,000 or so distinct CDR3 sequences, 17% appearing once. The sample was peripheral blood. These receptors originate from an adult woman with stable Graves' hyperthyroidism.

This clonotype was picked up many times. The chain joins TRBV6-1 to TRBJ2-5; TRBD2 is a possible D gene (5 bases). The V gene's germline CDR1 is MNHNS and CDR2 SASEGT. The ends were cut back, 6 bases at V and 2 bases at J, with 19 bases in the middle. The CDR3 spans 16 residues. The CDR3 bases are TGTGCCAGCAGCCCCCGGACGCACGGCGGGCAAGAGACCCAGTACTTC. It specifies CASSPRTHGGQETQYF.

This clonotype was counted ten times or more. The rearrangement joins TRBV11-2 to TRBJ2-5, with TRBD2 as a possible D gene (5 bases). Between the trimmed V and J ends, which lost 5 bases and 6 bases, there was a span of 13 bases. This CDR3 has 13 amino acids. CDR1 is SGHAT, CDR2 FQNNGV, per germline. The CDR3 protein is CASSPLAGQTQYF. The CDR3 DNA follows: TGTGCCAGCAGCCCCCTGGCGGGTCAGACCCAGTACTTC.

This clonotype showed up many times. This chain joins TRBV4-3 and TRBJ2-7; TRBD2 agrees at 7 bases. The V gene's germline CDR1 is LGHNA and CDR2 YSLEER. The CDR3 has 14 amino acids. With 1 base clipped from V and 6 bases from J, the junction kept 6 bases outside the gene matches. CDR3 region: CASSQVWGGVEQYF. CDR3 coding DNA: TGCGCCAGCAGCCAAGTTTGGGGGGGGGTCGAGCAGTACTTC.

The chain uses TRBV27 and TRBJ1-2, with no clear D. The germline V gene has CDR1 MNHEY and CDR2 SMNVEV (reference sequence). V was cut by 5 bases and J by 1 base, with 11 bases left in between. The CDR3 is made up of 14 amino acids. DNA for the CDR3: TGTGCCAGCAGTCCAAGCGCATATAACTATGGCTACACCTTC. It codes for CASSPSAYNYGYTF.

This clonotype was seen repeatedly, ten times or more. The genes are TRBV7-6 and TRBJ2-7; D perhaps matches TRBD2 (5 bases). The V and J ends lost 8 bases and 7 bases respectively, with 18 bases between them. Germline CDR1 and CDR2: SGHVS and FNYEAQ. The length of the CDR3 is 13 residues. As DNA, the CDR3 is TGTGCCAGCTCGGGTGGACCCACGGGGGAGCAGTACTTC. This encodes CASSGGPTGEQYF.

In its sample, this clonotype was seen many times. This sequence joins TRBV7-2 and TRBJ1-2, with TRBD1 matching 8 bases. The CDR3 is made up of 14 amino acids. With 5 bases clipped from V and 4 bases from J, the junction kept 6 bases outside the gene matches. The V gene's germline CDR1 is SGHTA and CDR2 FQGNSA. This CDR3 reads CASSQTGVTYGYTF. The CDR3 coding sequence is TGTGCCAGCAGCCAGACAGGGGTCACCTATGGCTACACCTTC.

This CDR3 reads CAWKRSSGANVLTF. CDR3 nucleotides: TGTGCCTGGAAACGTAGCTCTGGGGCCAACGTCCTGACTTTC. The rearrangement uses TRBV30 and TRBJ2-6; the D is unclear. This CDR3 spans 14 amino acids. V lost 4 bases, J lost 0 bases, and 7 bases lay in between. Germline V gene data show CDR1 as GTSNPN and CDR2 as SVGIG (reference sequence). Together with reference TRBV30 and TRBJ2-6, the CDR3 gives the full variable domain: SQTIHQWPATLVQPVGSPLSLECTVEGTSNPNLYWYRQAAGRGLQLLFYSVGIGQISSEVPQNLSASRPQDRQFILSSKKLLLSDSGFYLCAWKRSSGANVLTFGAGSRLTVL.

Ten or more counts support this clonotype. The rearrangement joins TRBV5-1 to TRBJ1-1; TRBD1 is a possible D gene (5 bases). Deletions cut 0 bases from V and 0 bases from J, with 9 bases between. CDR3 length: 15 amino acids. The germline gives CDR1 SGHRS, CDR2 YFSETQ. Here the CDR3 reads CASSLDGAMNTEAFF. The CDR3, as DNA: TGCGCCAGCAGCTTGGACGGGGCAATGAACACTGAAGCTTTCTTT. The variable domain in full, with the rest retrieved from reference TRBV5-1 and TRBJ1-1, is KAGVTQTPRYLIKTRGQQVTLSCSPISGHRSVSWYQQTPGQGLQFLFEYFSETQRNKGNFPGRFSGRQFSNSRSEMNVSTLELGDSALYLCASSLDGAMNTEAFFGQGTRLTVV.

With regard to this clonotype: The junction and the germline gene differ at one end; a read error may be behind it. The chain employs TRBV19 and TRBJ1-5, with D perhaps matching TRBD1 (5 bases). The germline CDR1 and CDR2 sequences are LNHDA and SQIVND (reference sequence). There are 15 residues in the CDR3. The CDR3 nucleotides are TGTGCCAGTAGGACCGGGAGCCGGGGCAATCAGCCCCATCATTTT. It translates to CASRTGSRGNQPHHF. Together with reference TRBV19 and TRBJ1-5, the CDR3 gives the full variable domain: DGGITQSPKYLFRKEGQNVTLSCEQNLNHDAMYWYRQDPGQGLRLIYYSQIVNDFQKGDIAEGYSVSREKKESFPLTVTSAQKNPTAFYLCASRTGSRGNQPHHFGDGTRLSIL.

As concerns this clonotype: The junction departs from the called germline gene at one end, perhaps through a read error. V gene TRBV20-1 combines with J gene TRBJ1-1; D possibly corresponds to TRBD1 (6 bases). The germline gives CDR1 DFQATT, CDR2 SNEGSKA (reference sequence). The length of the CDR3 is 13 residues. The DNA of the CDR3 is TGCAGTGCTAGCCGGGTCAGGGACACTGATGCTTTCTTT. Translating gives CSASRVRDTDAFF.

Concerning this clonotype: This clone may be a read error of a much larger clone one base away. The chain links TRBV12-3 or TRBV12-4 to TRBJ2-4, with D tentatively TRBD2 (5 bases). The CDR3 sequence is 14 residues long. The CDR3 protein is CASTPSGGGNIKYF. CDR3 DNA: TGTGCCAGCACCCCCTCTGGAGGCGGAAACATTAAGTACTTC.

The table lists this clonotype with many counts. The V and J genes are TRBV6-2 or TRBV6-3 and TRBJ2-7; tentatively, D is TRBD2 (5 bases). CDR3 length equals 11 residues. With 5 bases removed from V and 4 bases from J, the gap between germline ends came to 6 bases. Germline CDR1 reads MNHEY; CDR2 reads SVGEGT. The CDR3, as DNA: TGTGCCAGCAGTCGGGGATACGAGCAGTACTTC. This codes for CASSRGYEQYF.

This chain uses TRBV12-3 or TRBV12-4 with TRBJ2-7; TRBD2 agrees at 11 bases. The CDR3 runs 13 residues. Trimming cost V 9 bases and J 3 bases; bases outside gene matches: 4. CDR3 nucleotides: TGTGCCAGTCTAGCGGGAGGTCACTACGAGCAGTACTTC. Translated: CASLAGGHYEQYF.

This clonotype was seen only a few times. The chain joins TRBV4-1 to TRBJ2-7; D is uncertain. The germline CDR1 and CDR2 sequences are MGHRA and YSYEKL. This CDR3 is 13 amino acids long. Trimming took off 0 bases at V and 4 bases at J, with 7 bases between the two ends. CDR3 sequence reads: CASSQEPNYEQYF. CDR3 DNA sequence: TGCGCCAGCAGCCAAGAACCTAATTACGAGCAGTACTTC.

This clonotype was found many times. The chain links TRBV7-3 to TRBJ2-2; the D gene is possibly TRBD2 (7 bases). The CDR3 is made up of 17 amino acids. Germline V lookup: CDR1 SGHTA, CDR2 FQGTGA. Trimming left V 5 bases short and J 4 bases short, with 20 bases between. This chain's CDR3 is CASSPSRGGGTTGELFF. The CDR3 region has the DNA TGTGCCAGCAGCCCATCAAGGGGCGGGGGCACCACCGGGGAGCTGTTTTTT.

Many counts were recorded for this clonotype. In DNA form, the CDR3 reads TGTGCCAGCAGTGACACTACGGGGGCAAACTATGGCTACACCTTC. This gives the protein CASSDTTGANYGYTF. V usage is TRBV6-1 and J usage is TRBJ1-2; D is perhaps TRBD1 (6 bases). Trimming cost V 3 bases and J 2 bases, with 13 bases left between them. This CDR3 has 15 amino acids. Germline V gene lookup returns CDR1 MNHNS and CDR2 SASEGT.

This clonotype was counted many times. This sequence joins TRBV19 and TRBJ2-5; D possibly corresponds to TRBD1 (6 bases). CDR3 length: 13 residues. V shed 5 bases and J shed 3 bases, with 10 bases lying between them. The germline V gene encodes CDR1 LNHDA and CDR2 SQIVND (reference sequence). The CDR3 coding sequence is TGTGCCAGTAGTCAAAACAGGGAAGAGACCCAGTACTTC. This gives the protein CASSQNREETQYF.

This clonotype was seen many times. The chain's CDR3 is CASVTGSNQPQHF. DNA of the CDR3: TGTGCCAGCGTGACAGGGAGCAATCAGCCCCAGCATTTT. V is TRBV28 and J is TRBJ1-5, with 7 bases aligning to TRBD1. This CDR3 contains 13 residues. Trimming took 8 bases from V and 1 from J; bases not matched to a gene: 2. Germline V gene data show CDR1 as MDHEN and CDR2 as SYDVKM.

Details on this clonotype: A much larger clone differs from this one at a single base, so this may be a read error. This chain uses TRBV4-1 with TRBJ2-7; D not resolved. The CDR3 length is 15 residues. Germline lookup yields CDR1 MGHRA and CDR2 YSYEKL. The CDR3 DNA is TGCGCCAGCATCCAAGTCGACATGGGAACCTACGAGCAGTACTTC. The encoded protein is CASIQVDMGTYEQYF.

There are many counts of this clonotype. This chain uses TRBV20-1 with TRBJ2-3; TRBD2 is a possible D gene (7 bases). Germline V gene lookup returns CDR1 DFQATT and CDR2 SNEGSKA (reference sequence). This CDR3 contains 14 residues. V lost 1 base to trimming and J lost 5 bases, with 13 bases between them. CDR3 sequence: CSARGRGPQDTQYF. DNA of the CDR3: TGCAGTGCTAGAGGGCGGGGGCCCCAAGATACGCAGTATTTT.

This clonotype has a count of ten or more. The rearrangement uses TRBV6-5 and TRBJ2-5; tentative D call: TRBD2 (5 bases). Trimming left V 0 bases short and J 2 bases short, with 7 bases between. The CDR3 consists of 14 residues. CDR1 and CDR2 (germline): MNHEY, SVGAGI. The CDR3 reads CASSYSGAQETQYF. DNA of the CDR3: TGTGCCAGCAGTTACTCGGGAGCTCAAGAGACCCAGTACTTC.

About this clonotype: A read error may explain this, as a much larger clone is one base away. The genes are TRBV27 and TRBJ2-2; TRBD2 might be the D (7 bases). The germline V gene has CDR1 MNHEY and CDR2 SMNVEV (reference sequence). The CDR3 runs to 16 residues. The CDR3 loop reads CASSLGGGARGGEQFF. The CDR3 DNA reads TGTGCCAGCAGTTTAGGAGGGGGGGCGCGGGGCGGGGAGCAGTTTTTT.

The chain combines TRBV6-1 with TRBJ1-2, with 10 bases aligning to TRBD1. The CDR3 covers 14 residues. Germline values: CDR1 MNHNS, CDR2 SASEGT. Trimming removed 6 bases from V and 7 bases from J; junction bases left unmatched: 8. CDR3 amino acids: CASRKTGGLSGYTF. Here the CDR3 DNA reads TGTGCCAGCAGGAAGACAGGGGGCTTAAGTGGCTACACCTTC.

This chain joins TRBV7-9 and TRBJ2-5, with 8 bases fitting TRBD1. Trimming removed 7 bases from V and 3 bases from J; junction bases left unmatched: 10. Germline lookup yields CDR1 SEHNR and CDR2 FQNEAQ (reference sequence). The CDR3 runs 15 residues. CDR3 bases: TGTGCCAGCACCCTCTTAGCAGGGGGCAAAGAGACCCAGTACTTC. Amino acids: CASTLLAGGKETQYF.